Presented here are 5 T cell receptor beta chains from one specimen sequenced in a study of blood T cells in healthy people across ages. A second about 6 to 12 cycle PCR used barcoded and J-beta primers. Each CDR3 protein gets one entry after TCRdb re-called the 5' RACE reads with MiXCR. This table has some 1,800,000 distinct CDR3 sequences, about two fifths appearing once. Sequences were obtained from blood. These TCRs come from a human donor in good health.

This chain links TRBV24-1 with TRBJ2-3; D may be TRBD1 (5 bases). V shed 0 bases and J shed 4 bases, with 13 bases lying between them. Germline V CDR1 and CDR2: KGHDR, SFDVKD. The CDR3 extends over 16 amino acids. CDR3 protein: CATSDLWGLPADTQYF. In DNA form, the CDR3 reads TGTGCCACCAGTGATTTGTGGGGCTTACCCGCAGATACGCAGTATTTT.

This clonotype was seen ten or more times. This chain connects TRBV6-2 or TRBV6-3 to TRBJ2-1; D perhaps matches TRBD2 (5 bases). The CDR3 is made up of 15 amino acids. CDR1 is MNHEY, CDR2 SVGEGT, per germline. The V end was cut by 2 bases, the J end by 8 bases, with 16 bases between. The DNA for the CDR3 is TGTGCCAGCAGTTACGTAGTCGTTCTGGGAGATGAGCAGTTCTTC. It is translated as CASSYVVVLGDEQFF.

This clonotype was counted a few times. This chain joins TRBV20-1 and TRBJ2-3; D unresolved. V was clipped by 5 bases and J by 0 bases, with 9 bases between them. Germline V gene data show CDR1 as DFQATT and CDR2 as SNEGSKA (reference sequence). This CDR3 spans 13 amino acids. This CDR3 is CSASFESTDTQYF. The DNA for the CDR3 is TGCAGTGCTTCCTTCGAAAGCACAGATACGCAGTATTTT.

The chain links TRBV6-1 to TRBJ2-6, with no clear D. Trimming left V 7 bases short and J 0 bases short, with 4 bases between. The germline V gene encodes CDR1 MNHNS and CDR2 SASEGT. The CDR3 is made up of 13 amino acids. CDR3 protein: CASMYSGANVLTF. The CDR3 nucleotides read TGTGCCAGCATGTACTCTGGGGCCAACGTCCTGACTTTC.

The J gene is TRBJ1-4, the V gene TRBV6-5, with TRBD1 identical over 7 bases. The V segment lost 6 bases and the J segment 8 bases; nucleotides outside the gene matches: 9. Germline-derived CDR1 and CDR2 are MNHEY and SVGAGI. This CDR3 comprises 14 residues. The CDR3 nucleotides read TGTGCCAGCAGCTGGGCAGGGACAGACGAAAAACTGTTTTTT. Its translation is CASSWAGTDEKLFF.